The present TCR beta chain was sequenced within a study of blood T cell repertoires in COVID-19. Study-wide background: Whether acute or convalescent, the COVID-19 samples came from the United States, Italy and Spain. PBMCs, B-cell-depleted T cells, or T cells were the source of the cDNA or gDNA that made up the material.

Profiled with immunoSEQ multiplex PCR; TCRdb holds only in-frame clones, not every one. The repertoire has hundreds of thousands of clones, approximately 90% of them found once; the top ten carry over 0.75%. Seattle's enrolled individuals joined amid active infection and were then monitored longitudinally. The CDR3 consists of 15 residues. Germline CDR1 and CDR2: MDHEN and SYDVKM. Trimming removed 3 bases from V and 5 bases from J; junction bases left unmatched: 7. Sequenced input: peripheral blood. This clonotype was sampled from a man aged 55 to 70 with COVID-19, enrolled during active disease. The chain is built from TRBV28 and TRBJ2-1; 7 positions match TRBD2. This CDR3 reads CASSLGGFKDNEQFF. The DNA for the CDR3 is TGTGCCAGCAGTTTGGGAGGGTTTAAGGACAATGAGCAGTTCTTC.